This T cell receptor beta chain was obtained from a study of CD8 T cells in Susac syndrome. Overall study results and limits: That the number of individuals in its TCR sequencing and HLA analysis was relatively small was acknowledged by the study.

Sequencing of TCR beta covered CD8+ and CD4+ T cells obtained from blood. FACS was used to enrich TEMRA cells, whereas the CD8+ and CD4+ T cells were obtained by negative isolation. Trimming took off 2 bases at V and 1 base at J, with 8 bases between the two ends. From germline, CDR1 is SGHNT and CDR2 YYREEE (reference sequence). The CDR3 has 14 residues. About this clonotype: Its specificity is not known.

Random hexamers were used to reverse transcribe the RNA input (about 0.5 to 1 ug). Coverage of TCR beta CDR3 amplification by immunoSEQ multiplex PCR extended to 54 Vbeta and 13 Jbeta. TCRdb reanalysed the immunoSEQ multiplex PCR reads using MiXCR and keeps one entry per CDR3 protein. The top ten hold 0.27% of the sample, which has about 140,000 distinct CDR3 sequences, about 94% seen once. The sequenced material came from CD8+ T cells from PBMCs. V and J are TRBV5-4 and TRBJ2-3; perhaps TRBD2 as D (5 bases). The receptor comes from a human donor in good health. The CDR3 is CASSFGRGTDTQYF. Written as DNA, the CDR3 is TGTGCCAGCAGCTTTGGGCGGGGCACAGATACGCAGTATTTT.